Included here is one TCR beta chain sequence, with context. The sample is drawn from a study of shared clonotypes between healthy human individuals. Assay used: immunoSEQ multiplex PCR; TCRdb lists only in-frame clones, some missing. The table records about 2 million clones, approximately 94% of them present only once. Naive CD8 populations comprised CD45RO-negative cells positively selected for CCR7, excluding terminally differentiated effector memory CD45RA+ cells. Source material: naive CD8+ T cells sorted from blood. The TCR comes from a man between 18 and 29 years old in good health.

The CDR3 coding sequence is TGTGCCAGCAGGACAACAGTGGGGCCCAATTCACCCCTCCACTTT. It specifies CASRTTVGPNSPLHF. The chain recombines TRBV6-5 with TRBJ1-6, with a weak D call TRBD1 (5 bases). CDR3 length: 15 amino acids. V was trimmed by 6 bases and J by 7 bases, leaving 16 bases between them. Germline V gene data show CDR1 as MNHEY and CDR2 as SVGAGI.